The following is a T cell receptor beta chain sequence with its context. Generated by immunoSEQ multiplex PCR, the TCRdb table keeps only in-frame clones and is missing some. Counted here are approximately 70,000 clones, just over 90% occurring once; the ten biggest clones make up about 0.23%. The sample belongs to a study of CD4 T cells in relation to SARS-CoV-2 and coronaviruses. This CDR3 region has 13 residues. The germline V gene has CDR1 LNHNV and CDR2 YYDKDF (reference sequence). V dropped 6 bases and J dropped 5 bases, with 14 bases sitting between them. CD4+ T cells from unexposed donors were obtained before the COVID-19 pandemic (2011-2018).

This receptor was obtained from a human donor in good health. The specimen was naive CD4+ T cells from PBMCs. Subset specified: naive CD4+ T cells isolated by negative enrichment. V gene TRBV15 combines with J gene TRBJ2-7, with unresolved D. In nucleotides, the CDR3 is TGTGCCACCAGGGCTATTTCACACCACGAGCAGTACTTC. It encodes CATRAISHHEQYF.